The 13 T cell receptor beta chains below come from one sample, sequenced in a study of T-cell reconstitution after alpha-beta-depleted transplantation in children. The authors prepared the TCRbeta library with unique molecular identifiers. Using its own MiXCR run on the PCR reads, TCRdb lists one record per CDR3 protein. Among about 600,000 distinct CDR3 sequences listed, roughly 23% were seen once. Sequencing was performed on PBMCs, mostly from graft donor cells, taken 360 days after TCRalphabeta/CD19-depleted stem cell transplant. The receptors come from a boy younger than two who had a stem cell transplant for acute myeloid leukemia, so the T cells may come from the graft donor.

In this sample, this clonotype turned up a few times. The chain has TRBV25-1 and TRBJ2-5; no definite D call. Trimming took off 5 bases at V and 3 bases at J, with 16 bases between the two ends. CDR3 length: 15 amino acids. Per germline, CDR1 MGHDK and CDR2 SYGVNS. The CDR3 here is CASSTWIGVEETQYF. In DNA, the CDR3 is TGTGCCAGCAGTACGTGGATTGGGGTGGAAGAGACCCAGTACTTC.

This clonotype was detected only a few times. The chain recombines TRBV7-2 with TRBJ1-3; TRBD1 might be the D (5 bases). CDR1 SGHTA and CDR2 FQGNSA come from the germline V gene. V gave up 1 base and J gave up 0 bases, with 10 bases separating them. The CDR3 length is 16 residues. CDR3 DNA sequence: TGTGCCAGCAGCTTAGGGCCCAGGGTCTCTGGAAACACCATATATTTT. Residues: CASSLGPRVSGNTIYF.

This CDR3 reads CASSHYGTGDGETQYF. CDR3 DNA sequence: TGCGCCAGCAGCCATTACGGGACAGGGGACGGAGAGACCCAGTACTTC. The chain joins TRBV4-1 to TRBJ2-5; 10 bases fit TRBD1. CDR1 is MGHRA, CDR2 YSYEKL, per germline. CDR3 length: 16 residues. V lost 3 bases and J lost 4; bases outside the gene matches: 8.

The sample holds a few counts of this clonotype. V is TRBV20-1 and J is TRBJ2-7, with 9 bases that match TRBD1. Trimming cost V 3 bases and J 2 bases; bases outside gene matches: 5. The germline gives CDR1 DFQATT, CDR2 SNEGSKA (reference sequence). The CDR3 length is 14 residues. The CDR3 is CSASGRQGAYEQYV. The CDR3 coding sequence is TGCAGTGCTAGTGGGAGACAGGGGGCCTACGAGCAGTACGTC.

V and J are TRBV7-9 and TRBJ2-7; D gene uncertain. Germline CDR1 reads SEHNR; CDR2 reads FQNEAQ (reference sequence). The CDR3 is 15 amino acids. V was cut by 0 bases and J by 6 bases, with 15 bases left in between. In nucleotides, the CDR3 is TGTGCCAGCAGCTTAGCCTCCCAGACGCCGTTCGAGCAGTACTTC. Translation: CASSLASQTPFEQYF.

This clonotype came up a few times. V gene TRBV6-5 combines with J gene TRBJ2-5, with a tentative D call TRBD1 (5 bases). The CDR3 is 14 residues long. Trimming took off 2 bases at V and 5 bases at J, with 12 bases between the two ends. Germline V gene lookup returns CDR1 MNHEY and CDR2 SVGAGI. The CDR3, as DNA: TGTGCCAGCAGTTACCAGGGCCCCGGCGAGACCCAGTACTTC. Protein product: CASSYQGPGETQYF.

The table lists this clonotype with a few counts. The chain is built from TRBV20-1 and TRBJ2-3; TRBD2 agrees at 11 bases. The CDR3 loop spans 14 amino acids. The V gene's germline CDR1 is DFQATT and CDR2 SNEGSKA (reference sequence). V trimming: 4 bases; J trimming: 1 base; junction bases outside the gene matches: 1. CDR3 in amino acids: CSAKLAGGTDTQYF. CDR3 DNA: TGCAGTGCTAAACTAGCGGGGGGCACAGATACGCAGTATTTT.

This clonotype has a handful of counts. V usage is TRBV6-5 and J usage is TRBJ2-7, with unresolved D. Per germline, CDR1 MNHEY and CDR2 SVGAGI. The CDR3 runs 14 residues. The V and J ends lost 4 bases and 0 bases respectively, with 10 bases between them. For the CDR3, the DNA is TGTGCCAGCAGTTCCGCAAAGGGCTCCTACGAGCAGTACGTC. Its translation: CASSSAKGSYEQYV.

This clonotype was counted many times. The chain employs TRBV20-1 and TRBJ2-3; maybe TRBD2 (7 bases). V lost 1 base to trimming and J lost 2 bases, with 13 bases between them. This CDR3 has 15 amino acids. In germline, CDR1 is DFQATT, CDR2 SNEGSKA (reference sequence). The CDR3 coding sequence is TGCAGTGCTAGAGTTTCGGGGGGCCTCACAGATACGCAGTATTTT. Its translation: CSARVSGGLTDTQYF.

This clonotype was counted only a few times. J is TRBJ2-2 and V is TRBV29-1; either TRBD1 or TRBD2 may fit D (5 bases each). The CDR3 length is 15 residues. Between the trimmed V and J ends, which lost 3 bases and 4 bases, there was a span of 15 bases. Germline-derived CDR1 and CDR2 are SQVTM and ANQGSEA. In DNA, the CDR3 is TGCAGCGTTGACGCAAAGGGGACGGGCACCGGGGAGCTGTTTTTT. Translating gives CSVDAKGTGTGELFF.

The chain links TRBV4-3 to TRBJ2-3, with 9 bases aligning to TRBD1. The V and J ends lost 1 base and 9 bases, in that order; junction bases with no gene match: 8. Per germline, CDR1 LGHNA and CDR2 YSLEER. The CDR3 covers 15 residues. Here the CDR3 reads CASSQGTGEERTQYF. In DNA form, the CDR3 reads TGCGCCAGCAGCCAAGGGACAGGGGAGGAAAGAACGCAGTATTTT.

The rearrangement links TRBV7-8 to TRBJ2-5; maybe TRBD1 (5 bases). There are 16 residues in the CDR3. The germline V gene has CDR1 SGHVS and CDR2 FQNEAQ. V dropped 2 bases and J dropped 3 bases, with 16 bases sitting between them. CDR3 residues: CASSLWRNAREETQYF. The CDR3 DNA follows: TGTGCCAGCAGCTTATGGCGAAATGCCAGGGAAGAGACCCAGTACTTC.

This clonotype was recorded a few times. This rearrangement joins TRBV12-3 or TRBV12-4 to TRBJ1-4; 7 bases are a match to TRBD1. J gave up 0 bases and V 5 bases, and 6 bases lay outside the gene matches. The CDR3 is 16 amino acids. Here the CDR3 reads CASSRGDRATNEKLFF. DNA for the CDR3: TGTGCCAGCAGTCGAGGAGACAGGGCAACTAATGAAAAACTGTTTTTT.